This T cell receptor beta chain was recorded in a study of a mutant IDH1 vaccine in newly diagnosed glioma. Looking at the study overall: Vaccine administration was initiated 4-6 weeks following radiotherapy alone, or with temozolomide cycles. Patients got radiotherapy, temozolomide, or both beforehand, and most got both.

Method: immunoSEQ multiplex PCR; TCRdb's copy keeps in-frame clones and lacks some. Of 35,000 to 50,000 clones listed, around 90% are singletons. The J segment lost 4 bases and the V segment lost 6 bases, leaving 17 bases of the junction unmatched. Germline CDR1 SGDLS, CDR2 YYNGEE. The CDR3 has 19 amino acids. As regards this clone: The antigen remains undetermined.

Time point of the sample: week 23, last vaccination. The investigators gave 300 ug of mutant IDH1 20-mer peptide in each vaccine dose, together with topical imiquimod. The chain employs TRBV9 and TRBJ2-6; 9 bases are shared with TRBD1. The TCR was taken from a man in his fifties or sixties with glioma. The sequencing here drew on PBMCs, taken from a glioma patient whose treatment included an IDH1 peptide vaccine. The CDR3 nucleotides read TGTGCCAGCAAGGGGGAGTGGGGACAGGGCCTCTCCGGGGCCAACGTCCTGACTTTC. It codes for CASKGEWGQGLSGANVLTF. The full variable domain, rest sourced from reference TRBV9 and TRBJ2-6, is DSGVTQTPKHLITATGQRVTLRCSPRSGDLSVYWYQQSLDQGLQFLIQYYNGEERAKGNILERFSAQQFPDLHSELNLSSLELGDSALYFCASKGEWGQGLSGANVLTFGAGSRLTVL.